This T cell receptor beta chain was identified in a study of human T cells and chemical hapten exposure. Study-wide results and caveats: Donors' alopecia may make their immune response differ from healthy people's. Controls had significantly fewer large CDR3 similarity clusters than were formed by expanded TCRs.

Documented time point: patch test 2, 6 weeks after DPC sensitization. The treatment denotes: therapeutic diphenylcyclopropenone sensitization with weekly scalp DPC. This clonotype was counted many times. Its antigen is undetermined. TCRdb recomputed calls from the RACE reads with MiXCR, one row per CDR3 protein. The data hold over 130,000 distinct CDR3 sequences, with 10% to 15% observed a single time. The germline CDR1 and CDR2 sequences are MDHEN and SYDVKM. The V gene lost 4 bases and the J gene lost 6 bases, with 10 bases spanning the gap. The CDR3 runs to 12 residues. The TCR sequence derives from a woman in her fifties or sixties with alopecia areata. Some clones in this sample may be carry-over from other donors' samples. The rearrangement joins TRBV28 to TRBJ2-7; TRBD2 is a possible D gene (6 bases). The sequencing used whole blood, collected in connection with sensitization to the hapten diphenylcyclopropenone (DPC). CDR3 protein: CASSSGVGEQYF. CDR3 in DNA: TGTGCCAGCAGTTCGGGGGTGGGCGAGCAGTACTTC.